The 25 T cell receptor beta chains reported below all come from one sample, sequenced in a study of cytomegalovirus exposure and HLA in healthy donors. Primers for the PCR totalled 60 Vbeta and 13 Jbeta. Data came from immunoSEQ multiplex PCR; TCRdb stores just in-frame clones and leaves some out. The sample includes 130,000 or so clones, around three quarters of them seen just once. Material: PBMCs. These receptors originate from a man aged 40-49 years in good health and CMV-seronegative.

The chain is built from TRBV4-2 and TRBJ2-7; 7 positions match TRBD2. Germline CDR1 LGHNA, CDR2 YNFKEQ. The V and J ends lost 0 bases and 2 bases, in that order; junction bases with no gene match: 7. This CDR3 spans 16 amino acids. CDR3 in DNA: TGTGCCAGCAGCCAAGATTTCACTAGCGCCACCTACGAGCAGTACTTC. Translated, it gives CASSQDFTSATYEQYF.

The chain links TRBV21-1 to TRBJ1-6. TRBV21-1 is a known pseudogene. This CDR3 comprises 15 residues. The CDR3 nucleotides are TGTGCCAGCAGCAAAGGAGGAGGGGTAGGGTCACCCCTCCACTTT. It encodes CASSKGGGVGSPLHF.

In its sample, this clone was seen a few times. This chain links TRBV30 with TRBJ2-2, with 10 bases identical to TRBD2. Per the germline V gene, CDR1 is GTSNPN and CDR2 is SVGIG (reference sequence). CDR3 length: 14 residues. The junction had 7 bases not matched to a gene; V was cut back by 5 bases and J by 7 bases. The CDR3 DNA follows: TGTGCCTGGGGGGGGACTAGCGATGTCGGGGAGCTGTTTTTT. Its translation: CAWGGTSDVGELFF.

The V call is TRBV5-5, the J call TRBJ1-1, with D possibly TRBD1 on 6 matching bases. Between the trimmed V and J ends, which lost 4 bases and 0 bases, there was a span of 7 bases. The CDR3 is 13 amino acids. Germline V lookup: CDR1 SGHKS, CDR2 YYEKEE (reference sequence). CDR3 bases: TGTGCCAGCAGCGGGACAATGAACACTGAAGCTTTCTTT. Protein: CASSGTMNTEAFF.

This chain joins TRBV9 and TRBJ2-1; TRBD2 aligns across 12 bases. Germline-derived CDR1 and CDR2 are SGDLS and YYNGEE. Unmatched junction bases numbered 10, after V lost 0 bases and J lost 6 bases. This CDR3 comprises 18 residues. The CDR3 DNA is TGTGCCAGCAGCGTAGAAGGTGGACTAGCGGGGACCCTCAATGAGCAGTTCTTC. Translating it yields CASSVEGGLAGTLNEQFF.

The chain couples TRBV18 to TRBJ1-1, with D possibly matching TRBD1 (6 bases). This CDR3 comprises 15 residues. CDR1 is KGHSH, CDR2 LQKENI, per germline. Trimming removed 3 bases at V and 3 bases at J, with 14 bases between. CDR3 in DNA: TGTGCCAGCTCACCGGCGGGGGGCTGGGACACTGAAGCTTTCTTT. Protein sequence: CASSPAGGWDTEAFF.

This clone appeared a few times. The chain carries TRBV28 and TRBJ2-4, with D perhaps matching TRBD1 (6 bases). The V gene lost 3 bases and the J gene lost 0 bases, with 12 bases spanning the gap. Germline CDR1 is MDHEN and CDR2 is SYDVKM. The CDR3 has 16 amino acids. The CDR3 coding sequence is TGTGCCAGCAGTTTTAGGGGGACACTAGCCAAAAACATTCAGTACTTC. It encodes CASSFRGTLAKNIQYF.

The gene calls are TRBV4-1 and TRBJ1-2; 8 bases match TRBD1. CDR1 is MGHRA, CDR2 YSYEKL, per germline. V shed 0 bases and J 2 bases; nucleotides not matched to a gene: 20. The CDR3 consists of 21 residues. Here the CDR3 reads CASSQDHPNPGQVTYNYGYTF. CDR3 bases: TGCGCCAGCAGCCAAGATCACCCGAACCCGGGACAGGTCACCTACAACTATGGCTACACCTTC.

The V gene is TRBV27, the J gene TRBJ2-5; D remains ambiguous. The length of the CDR3 is 12 residues. V dropped 1 base and J dropped 5 bases, with 5 bases sitting between them. Per germline, CDR1 MNHEY and CDR2 SMNVEV (reference sequence). The CDR3 loop is CASSLFGETQYF. For the CDR3, the DNA is TGTGCCAGCAGTTTATTCGGGGAGACCCAGTACTTC.

The V gene is TRBV28, the J gene TRBJ1-2; 10 bases are a match to TRBD1. This CDR3 contains 14 residues. From germline, CDR1 is MDHEN and CDR2 SYDVKM. After removal of 6 bases from V and 3 bases from J, the junction contained 4 bases not matched to a gene. The CDR3 is CASSWTGGDYGYTF. CDR3 sequence (DNA): TGTGCCAGCAGCTGGACAGGGGGGGACTATGGCTACACCTTC.

The rearrangement links TRBV4-3 to TRBJ2-4; 7 bases are shared with TRBD2. The CDR3 runs to 21 residues. CDR1 LGHNA and CDR2 YSLEER come from the germline V gene. V dropped 0 bases and J dropped 0; count of bases not matched to a gene: 17. The DNA of the CDR3 is TGCGCCAGCAGCCAAGATGCCCCCCAGTTGGGGAGGGAACTAGCCAAAAACATTCAGTACTTC. Amino acid sequence: CASSQDAPQLGRELAKNIQYF.

In this sample, this clone turned up a few times. The CDR3 loop reads CASSSRRGDPSYEQYF. For the CDR3, the DNA is TGTGCCAGCAGTTCTCGACGGGGGGACCCCTCCTACGAGCAGTACTTC. This chain uses TRBV28 with TRBJ2-5; 7 nucleotides agree with TRBD2. The J call is in doubt because the DNA end fits TRBJ2-7 better. Per the germline V gene, CDR1 is MDHEN and CDR2 is SYDVKM. The CDR3 has 16 amino acids.

The CDR3 DNA reads as TGTGCCAGCGTGGGGACAGGGGGCACAGATACGCAGTATTTT. Its protein product is CASVGTGGTDTQYF. The V and J genes are TRBV7-9 and TRBJ2-3; TRBD1 matches 10 bases. J was trimmed by 1 base and V by 8 bases; bases with no gene match: 3. The CDR3 spans 14 residues. CDR1 is SEHNR, CDR2 FQNEAQ, per germline (reference sequence).

The chain joins TRBV28 to TRBJ1-1, with D perhaps TRBD1 (6 bases). The germline CDR1 and CDR2 sequences are MDHEN and SYDVKM. This CDR3 has 13 amino acids. Trimming left V 6 bases short and J 7 bases short, with 15 bases between. CDR3 sequence (DNA): TGTGCCAGCAGCCACCGCGGACAGATTGAAGCTTTCTTT. Protein: CASSHRGQIEAFF.

The V call is TRBV5-5, the J call TRBJ1-3; D might be TRBD1 (6 bases). The germline CDR1 and CDR2 sequences are SGHKS and YYEKEE (reference sequence). The V gene lost 3 bases and the J gene lost 0 bases, with 16 bases spanning the gap. This CDR3 has 17 amino acids. The CDR3 here is CASSSTGKSISGNTIYF. The CDR3 bases are TGTGCCAGCAGCTCAACAGGGAAATCAATCTCTGGAAACACCATATATTTT.

The chain has TRBV4-1 and TRBJ2-2, with 11 bases matching TRBD2. Germline CDR1 and CDR2: MGHRA and YSYEKL. V shed 4 bases and J 3 bases; nucleotides not matched to a gene: 4. The CDR3 runs to 16 residues. DNA of the CDR3: TGCGCCAGCAGCCCAATGGGACTAGCGGACACCGGGGAGCTGTTTTTT. This sequence encodes CASSPMGLADTGELFF.

This chain connects TRBV10-3 to TRBJ2-3, with a tentative D call TRBD1 (5 bases). Germline-derived CDR1 and CDR2 are ENHRY and SYGVKD. The V and J ends lost 8 bases and 4 bases respectively, with 16 bases between them. There are 14 residues in the CDR3. This CDR3 reads CAIGPDSNPDTQYF. The CDR3 DNA reads as TGTGCCATCGGGCCCGACAGCAACCCAGATACGCAGTATTTT.

This sequence joins TRBV19 and TRBJ1-5, with 7 nucleotides matching TRBD1. V trimming: 0 bases; J trimming: 9 bases; junction bases outside the gene matches: 20. Germline-derived CDR1 and CDR2 are LNHDA and SQIVND (reference sequence). The CDR3 spans 19 residues. CDR3 loop: CASSIERGTALTQSGPQHF. CDR3 nucleotides: TGTGCCAGTAGTATAGAGAGAGGGACAGCCTTGACCCAATCAGGGCCCCAGCATTTT.

This sequence joins TRBV6-5 and TRBJ2-7, with 10 bases lining up with TRBD2. With V trimmed by 10 bases and J by 2 bases, 8 bases remained unmatched. CDR1 and CDR2 from the germline V gene are MNHEY and SVGAGI. The CDR3 totals 14 residues. CDR3 nucleotide sequence: TGTGCCACCCAGCCTAGCGGGAGAACCTACGAGCAGTACTTC. Translated: CATQPSGRTYEQYF.

The chain recombines TRBV30 with TRBJ2-5, with 8 nucleotides matching TRBD2. J was trimmed by 5 bases and V by 0 bases; bases with no gene match: 5. The CDR3 loop spans 14 amino acids. Germline values: CDR1 GTSNPN, CDR2 SVGIG (reference sequence). The CDR3 DNA reads TGTGCCTGGAGTGTCGGGGGGGCTCGGGAGACCCAGTACTTC. Its protein is CAWSVGGARETQYF.

The gene calls are TRBV5-4 and TRBJ1-6, with D possibly TRBD1 on 6 matching bases. Trimming cost V 4 bases and J 4 bases, with 12 bases left between them. The CDR3 has 15 amino acids. CDR1 is SGHNT, CDR2 YYREEE, per germline (reference sequence). CDR3 bases: TGTGCCAGCAGCCAGGACAGAACATATAATTCACCCCTCCACTTT. Translated: CASSQDRTYNSPLHF.

In its sample, this clone was seen a few times. The rearrangement links TRBV10-3 to TRBJ1-5; D is possibly TRBD1 (5 bases). The V gene's germline CDR1 is ENHRY and CDR2 SYGVKD. Trimming shortened V by 0 bases and J by 6 bases, and 6 bases separated the two germline ends. This CDR3 has 13 residues. For the CDR3, the DNA is TGTGCCATCAGTGAGTCCGGGGGTCAGCCCCAGCATTTT. Its translation: CAISESGGQPQHF.

Comment on this clone: A junction end diverges from the germline sequence, so it may reflect a read error. This chain joins TRBV27 and TRBJ1-2, with D uncertain. The CDR3 is 11 residues long. Germline CDR1 and CDR2: MNHEY and SMNVEV (reference sequence). Written as DNA, the CDR3 is TGTGCCAGCAGTTTTGAGGGTTACGCGGTCTTC. This codes for CASSFEGYAVF.

The chain has TRBV7-2 and TRBJ2-7; the D gene is possibly TRBD2 (5 bases). The CDR3 has 14 amino acids. Per germline, CDR1 SGHTA and CDR2 FQGNSA. The ends were cut back, 4 bases at V and 3 bases at J, with 13 bases in the middle. The DNA of the CDR3 is TGTGCCAGCAGCTCACAGACTAACTACTACGAGCAGTACTTC. Residues: CASSSQTNYYEQYF.

This clone turned up a few times. The J gene is TRBJ2-5, the V gene TRBV5-1; 9 bases align to TRBD1. The CDR3 is 15 residues long. The junction had 5 bases not matched to a gene; V was cut back by 2 bases and J by 3 bases. Germline values: CDR1 SGHRS, CDR2 YFSETQ. Here the CDR3 reads CASSLTDRGEETQYF. CDR3 DNA sequence: TGCGCCAGCAGCTTAACGGACAGGGGAGAAGAGACCCAGTACTTC.